This T cell receptor beta chain is from a study of circulating tumor DNA in untreated peripheral T-cell lymphoma (dated by TCRdb to 2020 to 2023). Beyond this particular receptor, the publication reports: Tumor-specific clonotypes were identified in approximately 76% of patients, with identification achieved from about nine tenths of baseline tissues and approximately 69% of baseline serum samples.

Library construction relied on the immunoSEQ multiplex PCR assay. TCRdb re-hosts the immuneACCESS table, in-frame sequences only. Its copies lack some clones; in the studies checked, an unresolved V gene accounts for under half of them, and the cause for the rest is not known. The sample table records 6,600 or so clones; 60% to 80% of these occur just once. Of the sample, 50% to 60% is held by the ten largest clones. This clone was observed a handful of times. What this receptor recognizes is not known. No much larger clone exists at a distance of one base, and base qualities are not known. To identify tumor-specific TCR clonotypes, tumor tissue taken at baseline, before any treatment, was sequenced. The study used next-generation sequencing of T-cell receptor sequences to monitor peripheral T-cell lymphoma patients receiving frontline treatment on a trial. The CDR3 sequence holds 15 residues, the cysteine and phenylalanine included. The entry retains the CDR3 DNA only, 45 bases that are in frame from base 1.

The receptor chain draws on TRBV12-2 and TRBJ2-1; no DNA check was done on the table's D call, TRBD1. TRBV12-2 is a recognized pseudogene. The clonotype originates from a human donor with peripheral T-cell lymphoma. Material for sequencing was tumor tissue. The sequenced DNA is TGTGCAAGTCGCTTAGTAATACGACCAGGGGTTGAGCAGTTCTTC. It specifies CASRLVIRPGVEQFF.